Each of the 20 T cell receptor beta chains below was sequenced from the same sample in a study of T cell repertoires in cytomegalovirus infection. TCRdb independently ran MiXCR on the reads; one entry per CDR3 protein. The table includes tens of thousands of distinct CDR3 sequences, more than 3% detected once. Sequenced material: PBMCs. These receptors were collected from a human donor in good health (CMV status not recorded). Some clones in this sample may be carry-over from other donors' samples.

This clonotype has ten or more counts. The rearrangement joins TRBV6-5 to TRBJ1-6, with D uncertain. Trimming cost V 2 bases and J 13 bases, with 15 bases left between them. Looked up from germline, CDR1 is MNHEY and CDR2 is SVGAGI. This CDR3 contains 14 residues. Here the CDR3 reads CASSYESRGSPLHF. Here the CDR3 DNA reads TGTGCCAGCAGTTACGAATCGCGGGGTTCGCCCCTCCACTTT.

This clonotype has ten or more counts. This chain uses TRBV7-2 with TRBJ1-1, with 7 positions matching TRBD1. Germline V gene sequence: CDR1 SGHTA, CDR2 FQGNSA. The V segment lost 5 bases and the J segment 2 bases; nucleotides outside the gene matches: 8. The CDR3 spans 15 residues. CDR3 residues: CASSQQTGLNTEAFF. The CDR3 coding sequence is TGTGCCAGCAGCCAACAGACAGGGCTTAACACTGAAGCTTTCTTT. Full variable domain (rest looked up from reference TRBV7-2 and TRBJ1-1): GAGVSQSPSNKVTEKGKDVELRCDPISGHTALYWYRQSLGQGLEFLIYFQGNSAPDKSGLPSDRFSAERTGGSVSTLTIQRTQQEDSAVYLCASSQQTGLNTEAFFGQGTRLTVV.

The table lists this clonotype with many counts. The V gene is TRBV6-1, the J gene TRBJ2-5; tentative D call: TRBD1 (6 bases). The V end was cut by 0 bases, the J end by 2 bases, with 13 bases between. The CDR3 runs to 16 residues. The germline CDR1 and CDR2 sequences are MNHNS and SASEGT. CDR3 nucleotides: TGTGCCAGCAGTGAAGCACGAACAGGGAGACAAGAGACCCAGTACTTC. It is translated as CASSEARTGRQETQYF.

This clonotype was detected ten times or more. The chain employs TRBV6-2 or TRBV6-3 and TRBJ2-1; D gene uncertain. Trimming took 0 bases from V and 3 from J, leaving 15 bases between them. CDR3 size: 17 residues. Germline V CDR1 and CDR2: MNHEY, SVGEGT. The CDR3 DNA sequence: TGTGCCAGCAGTTACTCCCCCCCGGGTGGTCTCTACAATGAGCAGTTCTTC. It yields the protein CASSYSPPGGLYNEQFF.

This clonotype came up many times. The V gene is TRBV28, the J gene TRBJ1-6; no clear D. The germline gives CDR1 MDHEN, CDR2 SYDVKM. V lost 10 bases and J lost 13, with 14 bases in between. This CDR3 has 11 amino acids. The CDR3 DNA follows: TGTGCCACCTACGCAGTAGGCCCCCTCCACTTT. This codes for CATYAVGPLHF.

This clonotype was found many times. This chain joins TRBV30 and TRBJ1-3; D possibly corresponds to TRBD1 (6 bases). V lost 1 base and J 4 bases, leaving 14 bases between the germline ends. This CDR3 region has 15 residues. Germline assignment: CDR1 GTSNPN and CDR2 SVGIG (reference sequence). The DNA for the CDR3 is TGTGCCTGGAGTGCCCCTAGGGGGACGGGAAACACCATATATTTT. Protein: CAWSAPRGTGNTIYF. The complete variable domain, with remaining parts taken from reference TRBV30 and TRBJ1-3, reads SQTIHQWPATLVQPVGSPLSLECTVEGTSNPNLYWYRQAAGRGLQLLFYSVGIGQISSEVPQNLSASRPQDRQFILSSKKLLLSDSGFYLCAWSAPRGTGNTIYFGEGSWLTVV.

This clonotype was observed at least ten times. This chain connects TRBV7-2 to TRBJ2-7, with D uncertain. Trimming removed 1 base from V and 5 bases from J, with 12 bases in between. Germline loops: CDR1 SGHTA, CDR2 FQGNSA. CDR3 length: 14 amino acids. The CDR3 coding sequence is TGTGCCAGCAGCTTAGATGGACCCGAGGACGAGCAGTACTTC. This encodes CASSLDGPEDEQYF.

V usage is TRBV6-2 or TRBV6-3 and J usage is TRBJ2-1, with a possible D match to TRBD2 (5 bases). The CDR3 covers 12 residues. Germline V CDR1 and CDR2: MNHEY, SVGEGT. The CDR3 protein is CGTSLVRNEQFF. CDR3 DNA: TGTGGAACTAGTTTGGTTCGCAATGAGCAGTTCTTC.

This clonotype came up many times. The V and J genes are TRBV7-2 and TRBJ1-2; 11 positions agree with TRBD1. The V gene end was trimmed by 1 base and the J gene end by 8 bases; junction bases not matched to a gene: 6. This CDR3 region has 15 residues. Germline V gives CDR1 SGHTA, CDR2 FQGNSA. CDR3 bases: TGTGCCAGCAGCTTAGACGGACAGGGGGCGGGAGGCTACACCTTC. Its protein product is CASSLDGQGAGGYTF.

This clonotype was detected ten times or more. J is TRBJ1-5 and V is TRBV2, with D possibly TRBD1 on 6 matching bases. Looked up from germline, CDR1 is SNHLY and CDR2 is FYNNEI. V lost 3 bases and J lost 5, with 17 bases in between. The CDR3 has 16 amino acids. The CDR3 region has the DNA TGTGCCAGCAGTGAGTCGTGGCAGGGGAGGGATCAGCCCCAGCATTTT. Translating it yields CASSESWQGRDQPQHF.

This clonotype was seen ten or more times. The chain is built from TRBV28 and TRBJ2-3, with 9 bases that match TRBD2. The CDR3 contains 15 residues. V dropped 5 bases and J dropped 3; count of bases not matched to a gene: 6. From germline, CDR1 is MDHEN and CDR2 SYDVKM. The CDR3 sequence: CASSVLAGHTDTQYF. The CDR3 bases are TGTGCCAGCAGTGTACTAGCGGGCCATACAGATACGCAGTATTTT. The whole variable domain, remainder taken from reference TRBV28 and TRBJ2-3, is DVKVTQSSRYLVKRTGEKVFLECVQDMDHENMFWYRQDPGLGLRLIYFSYDVKMKEKGDIPEGYSVSREKKERFSLILESASTNQTSMYLCASSVLAGHTDTQYFGPGTRLTVL.

At least ten counts were recorded for this clonotype. The rearrangement joins TRBV7-2 to TRBJ1-2, with D perhaps TRBD1 (5 bases). This CDR3 comprises 15 residues. Germline V CDR1 and CDR2: SGHTA, FQGNSA. The ends were cut back, 0 bases at V and 8 bases at J, with 16 bases in the middle. CDR3 sequence: CASSLAPNGGGGYTF. The CDR3 DNA is TGTGCCAGCAGCTTAGCTCCCAATGGCGGGGGAGGCTACACCTTC.

This clonotype was detected many times. This chain joins TRBV7-2 and TRBJ1-5, with TRBD1 matching 10 bases. The CDR3 runs to 16 residues. The germline CDR1 and CDR2 sequences are SGHTA and FQGNSA. The V and J ends lost 4 bases and 7 bases, in that order; junction bases with no gene match: 10. In DNA form, the CDR3 reads TGTGCCAGCAGCTCCTACGGGACAGGGGCAATCCAGCCCCAGCATTTT. Amino acids: CASSSYGTGAIQPQHF.

The CDR3 reads CASSSAGGSGRAQYF. In DNA form, the CDR3 reads TGTGCCAGCAGTTCAGCGGGGGGGTCAGGTCGGGCGCAGTATTTT. The chain uses TRBV28 and TRBJ2-3; 10 bases are a match to TRBD2. V lost 4 bases and J lost 10; bases outside the gene matches: 11. The length of the CDR3 is 15 residues. The V gene's germline CDR1 is MDHEN and CDR2 SYDVKM.

This clonotype has at least ten counts. The chain recombines TRBV7-8 with TRBJ2-2; TRBD2 matches 10 bases. Germline loops: CDR1 SGHVS, CDR2 FQNEAQ. The CDR3 sequence is 18 residues long. V lost 5 bases and J lost 3; bases outside the gene matches: 12. The CDR3 protein is CASSPAPGLARYTGELFF. The CDR3 nucleotides read TGTGCCAGCAGCCCCGCCCCGGGACTAGCGAGGTACACCGGGGAGCTGTTTTTT.

This clonotype was detected many times. The V call is TRBV6-6, the J call TRBJ2-3, with 13 bases fitting TRBD2. J gave up 6 bases and V 0 bases, and 9 bases lay outside the gene matches. Germline lookup yields CDR1 MNHNY and CDR2 SVGAGI (reference sequence). The CDR3 contains 18 residues. CDR3 sequence reads: CASSYSLTSGGAGDTQYF. The CDR3 nucleotides are TGTGCCAGCAGTTACTCCCTAACTAGCGGGGGGGCCGGTGATACGCAGTATTTT.

This clonotype showed up many times. The chain is built from TRBV7-2 and TRBJ2-5; no clear D gene. The CDR3 totals 14 residues. CDR1 is SGHTA and CDR2 is FQGNSA in the germline V gene. V gave up 1 base and J gave up 5 bases, with 11 bases separating them. The DNA of the CDR3 is TGTGCCAGCAGCTTAGGAAGGGCCGGGGAGACCCAGTACTTC. Translation gives CASSLGRAGETQYF.

Many counts were recorded for this clonotype. The chain uses TRBV18 and TRBJ2-7; D is unclear. The germline gives CDR1 KGHSH, CDR2 LQKENI. V lost 3 bases and J 0 bases, leaving 9 bases between the germline ends. The CDR3 is made up of 14 amino acids. The DNA for the CDR3 is TGTGCCAGCTCACCGAGCCCCCGCTCCTACGAGCAGTACTTC. Protein sequence: CASSPSPRSYEQYF.

This clonotype was counted many times. J is TRBJ2-3 and V is TRBV20-1; possible D gene TRBD2, 6 bases. Germline V gene data show CDR1 as DFQATT and CDR2 as SNEGSKA (reference sequence). The V gene lost 0 bases and the J gene lost 6 bases, with 13 bases spanning the gap. The length of the CDR3 is 14 residues. The CDR3 DNA sequence: TGCAGTGCTAGAGATGGGGGGTGGGCGGATACGCAGTATTTT. Its translation is CSARDGGWADTQYF.

In this sample, this clonotype turned up many times. The CDR3 sequence: CASSPAWTGLDTEAFF. The CDR3 DNA reads TGTGCCAGCAGCCCGGCCTGGACAGGGTTAGACACTGAAGCTTTCTTT. The V call is TRBV27, the J call TRBJ1-1, with TRBD1 identical over 8 bases. The CDR3 has 16 amino acids. V lost 6 bases and J lost 3; bases outside the gene matches: 12. Per germline, CDR1 MNHEY and CDR2 SMNVEV (reference sequence).